This T cell receptor beta chain originates from a study of cytomegalovirus exposure and HLA in healthy donors. Findings and caveats of the study: The authors excluded some V segments, including TRBV6-2 and TRBV6-3, as indistinguishable. Some TCR beta chains (more than 150 of them) were listed as cytomegalovirus-associated. TCR beta V segments were, for the most part, productive about 87% or about 30% of the time in an earlier analysis. DRB1 showed the most TCR associations and HLA-C the fewest in a later analysis, as rates varied by HLA locus.

Regarding this clone: What it recognizes is unknown.

The CDR3 contains 15 residues. After removal of 3 bases from V and 2 bases from J, the junction contained 3 bases not matched to a gene. The germline V gene encodes CDR1 MNHEY and CDR2 SMNVEV (reference sequence). With 60 Vbeta and 13 Jbeta primers, the PCR was carried out. Using immunoSEQ multiplex PCR, the repertoire was profiled, and TCRdb retains in-frame clones only, with some absent. The sample has around 130,000 clones, approximately 69% seen once; the top ten hold approximately 7%. V is TRBV27 and J is TRBJ2-7; 11 bases map to TRBD1. The sample was PBMCs. This receptor was obtained from a man aged 35 to 55 in good health and CMV-seropositive. Here the CDR3 reads CASSFGQGATYEQYF. DNA of the CDR3: TGTGCCAGCAGTTTCGGACAGGGGGCAACCTACGAGCAGTACTTC.